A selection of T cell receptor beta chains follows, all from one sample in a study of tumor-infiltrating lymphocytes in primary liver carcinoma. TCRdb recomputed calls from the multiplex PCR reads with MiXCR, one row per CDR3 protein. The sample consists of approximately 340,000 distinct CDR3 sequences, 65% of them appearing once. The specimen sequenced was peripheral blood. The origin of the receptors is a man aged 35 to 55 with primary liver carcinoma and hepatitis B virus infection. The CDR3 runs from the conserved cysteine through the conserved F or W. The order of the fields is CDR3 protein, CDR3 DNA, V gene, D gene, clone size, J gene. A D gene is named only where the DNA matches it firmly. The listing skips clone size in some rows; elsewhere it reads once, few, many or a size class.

CASNGGTGNGPLHF | TGCGCCAGCAATGGCGGGACAGGGAATGGACCCCTCCACTTT | TRBV10-2 | TRBD1 | - | TRBJ1-6
CASSLGVGMETQYF | TGTGCCAGCAGCTTAGGCGTGGGGATGGAGACCCAGTACTTC | TRBV7-9 | - | few | TRBJ2-5
CASSLTGTEKTEAFF | TGTGCCAGCAGCTTAACAGGGACAGAGAAGACTGAAGCTTTCTTT | TRBV11-2 | TRBD1 | - | TRBJ1-1
CASSLRGAEYHEQFF | TGTGCCAGTAGCTTGCGGGGGGCGGAGTACCATGAGCAGTTCTTC | TRBV11-2 | TRBD2 | - | TRBJ2-1
CASSSLRTNTGELFF | TGTGCCAGCAGCTCCCTTCGGACGAACACCGGGGAGCTGTTTTTT | TRBV11-2 | - | many | TRBJ2-2
CASSISRTEETQYF | TGTGCCAGCAGCATATCCCGGACAGAAGAGACCCAGTACTTC | TRBV5-4 | - | - | TRBJ2-5
CAWSDGSNQPQHF | TGTGCCTGGAGTGACGGCAGCAATCAGCCCCAGCATTTT | TRBV30 | - | few | TRBJ1-5
CASSQDRRESGELFF | TGTGCCAGCAGCCAAGATCGGAGGGAATCCGGGGAGCTGTTTTTT | TRBV4-2 | - | many | TRBJ2-2
CASSPAGGRSRELFF | TGTGCCAGCAGCCCAGCGGGAGGGAGGAGCAGGGAGCTGTTTTTT | TRBV5-4 | TRBD2 | - | TRBJ2-2
CANPTPGLARTQYF | TGTGCCAACCCAACACCGGGACTAGCAAGAACCCAGTACTTC | TRBV10-3 | TRBD2 | few | TRBJ2-5
CASSSNRLAGHNEQFF | TGTGCCAGCAGTTCCAACCGACTAGCGGGACACAATGAGCAGTTCTTC | TRBV7-3 | TRBD2 | - | TRBJ2-1
CATRTQEPNTEAFF | TGTGCCACCAGAACACAGGAACCGAACACTGAAGCTTTCTTT | TRBV10-3 | - | few | TRBJ1-1
CASSLLVRVGETQYF | TGTGCCAGCAGCTTATTAGTGAGGGTCGGAGAGACCCAGTACTTC | TRBV11-2 | - | many | TRBJ2-5
CASSSGASSDTQYF | TGTGCCAGCTCTAGCGGGGCTAGTTCAGATACGCAGTATTTT | TRBV11-2 | TRBD2 | - | TRBJ2-3
CASSLAREGETQYF | TGTGCCAGCAGTTTAGCCAGGGAGGGAGAGACCCAGTACTTC | TRBV12-3/TRBV12-4 | TRBD2 | - | TRBJ2-5
CASSGRRIMNTEAFF | TGTGCCAGCAGTGGGAGGAGAATCATGAACACTGAAGCTTTCTTT | TRBV12-3/TRBV12-4 | - | many | TRBJ1-1
CASSLVLAGWETRYF | TGTGCCAGCAGCTTAGTCCTGGCGGGATGGGAGACCCGGTACTTC | TRBV11-2 | - | few | TRBJ2-5
CASTSRDRGKDTQYF | TGTGCCAGCACCTCTAGGGACAGGGGAAAAGATACGCAGTATTTT | TRBV11-2 | TRBD1 | many | TRBJ2-3
CASSQDHSGSQQETQYF | TGCGCCAGCAGCCAAGATCACAGCGGGTCCCAGCAAGAGACCCAGTACTTC | TRBV4-1 | - | - | TRBJ2-5
CASSWTSNSNTGELFF | TGCGCCAGCAGCTGGACTTCCAACAGCAACACCGGGGAGCTGTTTTTT | TRBV5-1 | - | few | TRBJ2-2
CASSRGLWASNEQFF | TGCGCCAGCAGTCGGGGTCTATGGGCTTCCAATGAGCAGTTCTTC | TRBV4-1 | - | - | TRBJ2-1
CASSSTLSTGEQLF | TGTGCCAGCTCAAGTACCCTTTCGACGGGGGAGCAATTATTC | TRBV11-3 | - | - | TRBJ2-1
CASSLAPPGQGIAWHNEQFF | TGTGCCAGCAGCTTAGCTCCTCCGGGACAGGGAATCGCATGGCATAATGAGCAGTTCTTC | TRBV11-3 | TRBD1 | many | TRBJ2-1
CASSLTGGFGNTIYF | TGCGCCAGCAGCTTAACAGGGGGCTTCGGAAACACCATATATTTT | TRBV5-1 | TRBD1 | - | TRBJ1-3
CASSPGQGYQETQYF | TGTGCCAGCTCACCCGGACAGGGATACCAAGAGACCCAGTACTTC | TRBV18 | TRBD1 | - | TRBJ2-5
CAISGLSQAQYF | TGTGCCATCAGTGGGCTTTCTCAAGCGCAGTATTTT | TRBV10-3 | - | - | TRBJ2-3
CASNSSGTPYNEQFF | TGTGCCAGCAACTCTTCCGGGACGCCCTACAATGAGCAGTTCTTC | TRBV7-8 | - | - | TRBJ2-1
CASSSGTSVHNEQFF | TGTGCCAGCAGTTCTGGGACTAGCGTGCACAATGAGCAGTTCTTC | TRBV6-2/TRBV6-3 | TRBD2 | few | TRBJ2-1
CASSLVGAGTEAFF | TGTGCCAGCAGTTTAGTAGGGGCTGGAACTGAAGCTTTCTTT | TRBV28 | - | - | TRBJ1-1
CPSSLAGVSNERFF | TGTCCCAGCAGCCTAGCGGGAGTCTCCAATGAGCGGTTCTTC | TRBV11-2 | TRBD2 | - | TRBJ2-1
CASSLEGRSSYNEKFF | TGTGCCAGCAGCTTGGAAGGACGCAGCTCCTACAATGAGAAGTTCTTC | TRBV5-6 | - | once | TRBJ2-1
CASSQARSGRFTGELFF | TGTGCCAGCAGCCAAGCAAGGAGCGGGAGGTTCACCGGGGAGCTGTTTTTT | TRBV14 | TRBD2 | few | TRBJ2-2
CASSLFQGDTGELFF | TGTGCCAGCAGCTTATTTCAGGGTGACACCGGGGAGCTGTTTTTT | TRBV11-2 | - | many | TRBJ2-2
CASSPASLETQYF | TGTGCCAGCAGCCCTGCGAGCTTGGAGACCCAGTACTTC | TRBV7-9 | - | few | TRBJ2-5
CAIKGGLKDIQYF | TGTGCCATCAAAGGGGGGTTAAAAGACATTCAGTACTTC | TRBV10-3 | - | many | TRBJ2-4
CASTLAGDSNEHFF | TGTGCCAGCACTTTGGCGGGAGATTCGAATGAGCACTTCTTC | TRBV12-3/TRBV12-4 | TRBD2 | - | TRBJ2-1
CASSPGLAAEQFF | TGTGCCAGCAGCCCAGGACTAGCGGCAGAGCAGTTCTTC | TRBV11-2 | TRBD2 | few | TRBJ2-1
CASSFPTSGSGEQYF | TGTGCCAGCAGCTTCCCGACTAGCGGGAGTGGTGAGCAGTACTTC | TRBV11-2 | TRBD2 | many | TRBJ2-7
CASSSSYLYEQYF | TGTGCCAGCAGTTCCTCCTATCTTTACGAGCAGTACTTC | TRBV12-3/TRBV12-4 | - | many | TRBJ2-7
CASSIAALEQYF | TGTGCCAGCAGTATCGCGGCACTCGAGCAGTACTTC | TRBV11-2 | - | - | TRBJ2-7
CASSYTGGHYGYTF | TGTGCCAGCAGTTACACAGGGGGCCACTATGGCTACACCTTC | TRBV6-5 | TRBD1 | - | TRBJ1-2
CSFRTPGLAGVNEQFF | TGCAGCTTTCGAACCCCGGGACTAGCGGGAGTCAATGAGCAGTTCTTC | TRBV29-1 | TRBD2 | many | TRBJ2-1
CASSRATYYEQYF | TGCGCCAGCAGCCGGGCTACTTACTACGAGCAGTACTTC | TRBV10-2 | - | - | TRBJ2-7
CAISESRDTQYF | TGTGCCATCAGTGAGTCCCGAGATACGCAGTATTTT | TRBV10-3 | - | few | TRBJ2-3
CASSELGRAREAQYF | TGTGCCAGCAGTGAATTGGGTAGGGCCAGAGAGGCCCAGTACTTC | TRBV6-1 | - | - | TRBJ2-5
CASRPGPGYGYTF | TGTGCCAGCAGGCCTGGTCCGGGCTATGGCTACACCTTC | TRBV28 | - | few | TRBJ1-2
CASRPGTGTDTQYF | TGTGCCAGCAGACCCGGGACAGGGACAGATACGCAGTATTTT | TRBV6-5 | TRBD1 | many | TRBJ2-3
CASSLTRAGGSYEQYF | TGTGCCAGCAGCTTGACTCGAGCGGGAGGATCCTACGAGCAGTACTTC | TRBV5-4 | TRBD2 | - | TRBJ2-7
CASGRVDTQYF | TGTGCCAGCGGTAGGGTAGATACGCAGTATTTT | TRBV6-2/TRBV6-3 | - | many | TRBJ2-3
CASSRGTGSEQYF | TGTGCCAGCAGCAGGGGGACAGGGAGCGAGCAGTACTTC | TRBV5-4 | TRBD1 | - | TRBJ2-7
CASRAGGGPDTQYF | TGTGCCAGCAGGGCGGGGGGCGGCCCAGATACGCAGTATTTT | TRBV6-6 | TRBD2 | - | TRBJ2-3
CSAKITQNTEAFF | TGCAGTGCTAAAATCACCCAGAACACTGAAGCTTTCTTT | TRBV20-1 | - | - | TRBJ1-1
CANSFFRSQQETKYF | TGTGCCAACAGCTTTTTTAGGTCCCAACAAGAGACCAAGTACTTC | TRBV5-4 | - | - | TRBJ2-5
CSVDNTEAFF | TGCAGCGTGGACAACACTGAAGCTTTCTTT | TRBV29-1 | - | many | TRBJ1-1
CASSLRAGGDTGELFF | TGTGCCAGCAGCCTTCGGGCGGGGGGCGACACCGGGGAGCTGTTTTTT | TRBV11-2 | TRBD2 | - | TRBJ2-2